The 28 T cell receptor beta chains below all came from one sample that was sequenced in a study of blood T cells in healthy people across ages. A sample-barcoded 5' primer and a J-beta primer mix were used in a second PCR of roughly 7 to 12 cycles. TCRdb processed the 5' RACE reads anew with MiXCR; each CDR3 protein has one entry. The data contain some 560,000 distinct CDR3 sequences, about a quarter of them seen just once; the ten biggest clones take up roughly 3.5%. Separately, the same data were catalogued under a study of T cells of mothers and their children.

Sequenced material: blood. The receptors here all came from a boy younger than 10 in good health.

The chain joins TRBV28 to TRBJ2-1, with TRBD2 as a possible D gene (6 bases). V lost 6 bases and J lost 2, with 17 bases in between. The CDR3 runs 16 residues. The germline CDR1 and CDR2 sequences are MDHEN and SYDVKM. The CDR3 coding sequence is TGTGCCAGCAGCCCACTTCCTAGCGTAACCTACAATGAGCAGTTCTTC. Amino acids: CASSPLPSVTYNEQFF. The complete variable domain, with remaining parts taken from reference TRBV28 and TRBJ2-1, reads DVKVTQSSRYLVKRTGEKVFLECVQDMDHENMFWYRQDPGLGLRLIYFSYDVKMKEKGDIPEGYSVSREKKERFSLILESASTNQTSMYLCASSPLPSVTYNEQFFGPGTRLTVL.

This clonotype has only a few counts. The chain uses TRBV20-1 and TRBJ2-5; unclear D gene. V gave up 4 bases and J gave up 5 bases, with 17 bases separating them. Germline CDR1 reads DFQATT; CDR2 reads SNEGSKA (reference sequence). CDR3 size: 14 residues. Here the CDR3 DNA reads TGCAGTGCTACTGACACATACGGGTTGGAGACCCAGTACTTC. Translation gives CSATDTYGLETQYF.

This clonotype was counted between two and nine times. The genes are TRBV20-1 and TRBJ1-2, with D possibly TRBD1 on 6 matching bases. The CDR3 extends over 14 amino acids. Germline V CDR1 and CDR2: DFQATT, SNEGSKA (reference sequence). V was pared by 7 bases and J by 5 bases, with 20 bases between. DNA for the CDR3: TGCAGTGTTCGGGGACTACAGGGAGGGTATGGCTACACCTTC. Translation: CSVRGLQGGYGYTF.

This clonotype has only a few counts. The CDR3 coding sequence is TGCAGCGTTTTTGAGGACGGCTACACCTTC. Its protein is CSVFEDGYTF. This chain connects TRBV29-1 to TRBJ1-2, with D uncertain. This CDR3 region has 10 residues. The germline V and J ends were trimmed by 5 bases and 8 bases, with 9 bases remaining between them. Germline V gene lookup returns CDR1 SQVTM and CDR2 ANQGSEA.

The rearrangement joins TRBV29-1 to TRBJ2-7; possibly TRBD1 for D (6 bases). Trimming removed 6 bases from V and 4 bases from J, with 10 bases in between. CDR1 is SQVTM, CDR2 ANQGSEA, per germline. The CDR3 spans 11 residues. The CDR3 bases are TGCAGCGTGGACAGAGATTACGAGCAGTACTTC. Its protein product is CSVDRDYEQYF.

The chain uses TRBV7-2 and TRBJ2-3; 8 bases fit TRBD2. Trimming cost V 5 bases and J 3 bases; bases outside gene matches: 10. The CDR3 sequence is 16 residues long. Germline values: CDR1 SGHTA, CDR2 FQGNSA. For the CDR3, the DNA is TGTGCCAGCAGCCCGGCACCGGGGACTAGAACAGATACGCAGTATTTT. The encoded protein is CASSPAPGTRTDTQYF.

This clonotype was counted only a few times. The CDR3 coding sequence is TGTGCCACACTTGGGGTAGATGAGCAGTTCTTC. It is translated as CATLGVDEQFF. The V and J genes are TRBV10-3 and TRBJ2-1; D not certain. The CDR3 spans 11 residues. Germline V gene sequence: CDR1 ENHRY, CDR2 SYGVKD. Trimming took off 10 bases at V and 8 bases at J, with 12 bases between the two ends.

The table lists this clonotype with a few counts. V and J are TRBV2 and TRBJ2-5; TRBD1 agrees at 7 bases. Per germline, CDR1 SNHLY and CDR2 FYNNEI. J lost 0 bases, V lost 2 bases, and 0 bases had no gene match. The length of the CDR3 is 14 residues. The CDR3 is CASSEQGDQETQYF. DNA of the CDR3: TGTGCCAGCAGTGAACAGGGGGACCAAGAGACCCAGTACTTC.

This clonotype was observed many times. A junction boundary mismatches the germline segment, possibly from a read error. The chain couples TRBV7-6 to TRBJ2-5, with D perhaps assigned TRBD1 or TRBD2 (6 bases each). The germline gives CDR1 SGHVS, CDR2 FNYEAQ. The CDR3 consists of 14 residues. CDR3 amino acids: CASSLGGTGETQYF. The CDR3 nucleotides read TGTGCCAGCAGTTTAGGGGGGACGGGAGAGACCCAGTACTTC.

This clonotype has a handful of counts. The J gene is TRBJ1-5, the V gene TRBV5-1; 9 positions agree with TRBD1. Per the germline V gene, CDR1 is SGHRS and CDR2 is YFSETQ. The CDR3 runs 15 residues. V lost 5 bases to trimming and J lost 3 bases; unmatched junction nucleotides: 6. CDR3 amino acids: CASSFGTGTNQPQHF. The DNA for the CDR3 is TGCGCCAGCAGTTTCGGGACAGGGACCAATCAGCCCCAGCATTTT.

The V and J genes are TRBV12-3 or TRBV12-4 and TRBJ2-7; D gene unclear. The V gene lost 0 bases and the J gene lost 0 bases, with 12 bases spanning the gap. The CDR3 totals 16 residues. The CDR3 sequence: CASSLASGVSSYEQYF. The CDR3 DNA reads TGTGCCAGCAGTTTAGCGTCTGGGGTATCCTCCTACGAGCAGTACTTC.

As DNA, the CDR3 is TGTGCCATCAGTGAGTCTAGGGGCAATGGCTACACCTTC. Translated: CAISESRGNGYTF. This chain links TRBV10-3 with TRBJ1-2; TRBD1 might be the D (5 bases). Germline lookup yields CDR1 ENHRY and CDR2 SYGVKD. Trimming took off 0 bases at V and 6 bases at J, with 8 bases between the two ends. This CDR3 spans 13 amino acids.

This chain uses TRBV3-1 with TRBJ2-2; a possible D gene is TRBD2 (5 bases). This CDR3 is built from 17 residues. The V gene's germline CDR1 is LGHDT and CDR2 YNNKEL (reference sequence). V was clipped by 1 base and J by 0 bases, with 12 bases between them. In nucleotides, the CDR3 is TGTGCCAGCAGCCAAGGCTGGAAGCGGACGAACACCGGGGAGCTGTTTTTT. This translates into CASSQGWKRTNTGELFF.

The chain recombines TRBV6-1 with TRBJ2-2; 8 bases map to TRBD1. The CDR3 is 16 residues long. V shed 5 bases, J shed 5 bases, and the junction held 10 bases outside the gene matches. Per germline, CDR1 MNHNS and CDR2 SASEGT. The CDR3 DNA is TGTGCCAGCAGTCGGCAAGACAGGGGAAGAACCGGGGAGCTGTTTTTT. Translating it yields CASSRQDRGRTGELFF.

This chain connects TRBV5-6 to TRBJ2-5; the match to TRBD2 covers 8 bases. V was pared by 7 bases and J by 5 bases, with 13 bases of the junction left unmatched. Germline-derived CDR1 and CDR2 are SGHDT and YYEEEE. There are 15 residues in the CDR3. CDR3 loop: CASSHSGVGFETQYF. The CDR3 coding sequence is TGTGCCAGCTCGCATAGCGGGGTCGGGTTTGAGACCCAGTACTTC.

This clonotype turned up a few times. This chain's CDR3 is CASSFSGADIQYF. The CDR3 DNA reads TGTGCCAGCAGTTTTTCAGGGGCGGACATTCAGTACTTC. The rearrangement joins TRBV27 to TRBJ2-4, with D perhaps matching TRBD1 (6 bases). From germline, CDR1 is MNHEY and CDR2 SMNVEV (reference sequence). The CDR3 totals 13 residues. Between the trimmed V and J ends, which lost 3 bases and 8 bases, there was a span of 11 bases.

The rearrangement joins TRBV6-2 or TRBV6-3 to TRBJ2-3; D not resolved. CDR1 MNHEY and CDR2 SVGEGT come from the germline V gene. This CDR3 region has 16 residues. V lost 6 bases, J lost 1 base, and 17 bases lay in between. CDR3 sequence (DNA): TGTGCCAGCAGAACCCAGCCTAGAACCCGCACAGATACGCAGTATTTT. Protein: CASRTQPRTRTDTQYF.

V usage is TRBV6-6 and J usage is TRBJ2-1; tentative D call: TRBD2 (5 bases). The CDR3 runs to 12 residues. The germline gives CDR1 MNHNY, CDR2 SVGAGI (reference sequence). Trimming removed 6 bases at V and 7 bases at J, with 10 bases between. The CDR3 is CASRTLVNEQFF. CDR3 bases: TGTGCCAGCAGAACACTAGTGAATGAGCAGTTCTTC.

The chain joins TRBV7-3 to TRBJ2-5, with 9 bases aligning to TRBD1. The CDR3 covers 14 residues. J gave up 4 bases and V 4 bases, and 4 bases lay outside the gene matches. Germline CDR1 is SGHTA and CDR2 is FQGTGA. The CDR3 is CASSSGTGLETQYF. In DNA, the CDR3 is TGTGCCAGCAGCTCCGGGACAGGGCTAGAGACCCAGTACTTC.

This chain connects TRBV12-3 or TRBV12-4 to TRBJ1-5, with D uncertain. V was shortened by 2 bases and J by 13 bases, with 12 bases between the two germline ends. The CDR3 totals 12 residues. Here the CDR3 reads CASSLTGLVQHF. The CDR3 region has the DNA TGTGCCAGCAGTTTAACCGGCCTAGTGCAGCATTTT.

The chain couples TRBV7-9 to TRBJ2-1; the match to TRBD1 covers 7 bases. The J call may be incorrect, as the DNA end agrees better with TRBJ2-7. From germline, CDR1 is SEHNR and CDR2 FQNEAQ (reference sequence). The CDR3 loop spans 14 amino acids. The CDR3 bases are TGTGCCAGCAGCTTAGGGGGGACAGCCTACGAGCAGTACTTC. Protein sequence: CASSLGGTAYEQYF.

This clonotype was observed a few times. For the CDR3, the DNA is TGTGCCAGCAGTCCGGGACTAGCGATAGAGACCCAGTACTTC. Amino acids: CASSPGLAIETQYF. V gene TRBV6-2 or TRBV6-3 combines with J gene TRBJ2-5; the match to TRBD2 covers 10 bases. This CDR3 contains 14 residues. In germline, CDR1 is MNHEY, CDR2 SVGEGT. V dropped 5 bases and J dropped 4; count of bases not matched to a gene: 4.

This clonotype has just a few counts. This sequence joins TRBV6-6 and TRBJ2-4, with TRBD1 identical over 9 bases. The J segment lost 8 bases and the V segment lost 6 bases, leaving 11 bases of the junction unmatched. CDR3 size: 15 residues. Germline loops: CDR1 MNHNY, CDR2 SVGAGI (reference sequence). DNA for the CDR3: TGTGCCAGCAGGGGACAGGGTCTGCCTCGGGACATTCAGTACTTC. It yields the protein CASRGQGLPRDIQYF.

This clonotype was seen more than once but under ten times. J is TRBJ2-5 and V is TRBV29-1, with D hard to call. Germline assignment: CDR1 SQVTM and CDR2 ANQGSEA. The ends were cut back, 8 bases at V and 1 base at J, with 17 bases in the middle. The CDR3 contains 14 residues. The CDR3 loop is CSYRSPLPQETQYF. The CDR3 DNA is TGCAGCTACCGATCTCCTCTACCCCAAGAGACCCAGTACTTC.

This clonotype was picked up a small number of times. The chain links TRBV7-9 to TRBJ1-4; weak D call: TRBD1 (6 bases). V gave up 1 base and J gave up 6 bases, with 12 bases separating them. Germline assignment: CDR1 SEHNR and CDR2 FQNEAQ (reference sequence). This CDR3 has 15 amino acids. CDR3 protein: CASSLDYNRDEKLFF. The DNA of the CDR3 is TGTGCCAGCAGCTTAGATTATAACAGGGATGAAAAACTGTTTTTT.

This rearrangement joins TRBV11-2 to TRBJ2-5; D is uncertain. The J call may be wrong; the DNA end is better matched by TRBJ2-7. CDR1 and CDR2 from the germline V gene are SGHAT and FQNNGV. The CDR3 loop spans 15 amino acids. CDR3 amino acids: CASSKRVLQFHEQYF. CDR3 bases: TGTGCCAGCAGCAAAAGGGTTCTCCAATTTCACGAGCAGTACTTC.

The chain has TRBV5-1 and TRBJ2-1; the D is unclear. The CDR3 length is 12 residues. Trimming left V 2 bases short and J 7 bases short, with 7 bases between. Germline values: CDR1 SGHRS, CDR2 YFSETQ. CDR3 sequence: CASSLEENEQFF. The CDR3 DNA follows: TGCGCCAGCAGCTTAGAGGAGAATGAGCAGTTCTTC.

In its sample, this clonotype was seen a few times. This CDR3 reads CASSLGSSFYEQYF. CDR3 nucleotide sequence: TGTGCCAGCAGCTTAGGTTCCTCTTTCTACGAGCAGTACTTC. The chain combines TRBV7-9 with TRBJ2-7; unclear D gene. In germline, CDR1 is SEHNR, CDR2 FQNEAQ (reference sequence). This CDR3 comprises 14 residues. V was trimmed by 1 base and J by 3 bases, leaving 10 bases between them.